Included here is one TCR beta chain sequence, with context. The target of this receptor is not known. No qualities accompany the bases; no much larger clone lies one base away. The library was obtained by the immunoSEQ multiplex PCR assay. The table comes from immuneACCESS by way of TCRdb, which keeps in-frame sequences with V and J called. Part of the clones is missing from these tables; in studies checked, under half for an unresolved V gene and the rest for unknown reasons. Here the sample has around 70,000 clones; around 93% occur a single time. The ten biggest clones cover approximately 0.24% of the sample. This sample was included in a study of technical replicates of blood from several donors (dated by TCRdb to the late 2010s). The sequenced sample was T cells isolated from PBMCs. The receptor was isolated from a human donor in good health.

The encoded CDR3 is CASSPWGQSATTREQYF. The sequenced DNA: TGTGCCAGCAGCCCCTGGGGACAATCGGCTACTACTCGCGAGCAGTACTTC. The chain was built from TRBV11-2 and TRBJ2-7; D gene: possibly TRBD1, on 6 matching bases. The V and J ends are trimmed by 5 bases and 6 bases, leaving 26 bases between them. The germline V gene supplies CDR1 SGHAT and CDR2 FQNNGV. The CDR3 runs 17 amino acids, cysteine and phenylalanine included. Only the CDR3 part of the read is kept: 51 bases, read in frame from the first base.